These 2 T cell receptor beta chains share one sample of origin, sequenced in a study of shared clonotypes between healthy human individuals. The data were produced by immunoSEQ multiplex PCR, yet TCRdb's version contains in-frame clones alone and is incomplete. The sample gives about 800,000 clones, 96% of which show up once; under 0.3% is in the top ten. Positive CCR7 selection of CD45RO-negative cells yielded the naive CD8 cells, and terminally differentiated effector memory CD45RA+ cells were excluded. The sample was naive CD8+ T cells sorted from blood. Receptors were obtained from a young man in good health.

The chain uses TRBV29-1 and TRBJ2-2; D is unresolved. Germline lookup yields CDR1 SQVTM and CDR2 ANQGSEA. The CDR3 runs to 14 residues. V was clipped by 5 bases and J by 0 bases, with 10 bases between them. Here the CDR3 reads CSVSDGANTGELFF. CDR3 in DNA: TGCAGCGTTTCCGACGGCGCGAACACCGGGGAGCTGTTTTTT.

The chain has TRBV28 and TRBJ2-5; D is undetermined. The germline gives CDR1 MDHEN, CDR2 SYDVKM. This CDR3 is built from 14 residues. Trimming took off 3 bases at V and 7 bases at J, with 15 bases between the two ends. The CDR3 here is CASSFPTGIGTQYF. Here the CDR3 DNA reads TGTGCCAGCAGTTTTCCGACCGGAATCGGGACCCAGTACTTC.